In this sample, the clone carrying this T cell receptor (beta chain) turned up many times. It was by two-round multiplex PCR that TCR beta CDR3 was amplified from genomic DNA. The use of primers specific to each TRBV and TRBJ gene characterized first-round PCR. TCRdb re-called the multiplex PCR reads through MiXCR, storing one row per CDR3 protein. This table holds over 45,000 distinct CDR3 sequences, around 27% found once. The data originate from a study of prognosis after radiotherapy for stage I lung cancer. With 7 bases removed from V and 9 bases from J, the gap between germline ends came to 22 bases. This CDR3 contains 14 residues. The V gene's germline CDR1 is MDHEN and CDR2 SYDVKM.

The TCR was taken from a donor aged 50 or older with non-small cell lung cancer. This chain joins TRBV28 and TRBJ2-7; D is perhaps TRBD1 (5 bases). The specimen was PBMCs, collected before or after stereotactic body radiation therapy (not recorded which). CDR3 loop: CASTPSLLQGSQYF. DNA for the CDR3: TGTGCCAGCACTCCTTCCCTCCTCCAGGGTTCGCAGTACTTC.